The 16 T cell receptor beta chains below all came from one sample that was sequenced in a study of human T cells and chemical hapten exposure. Time point meaning: patch test 3, about 24 weeks after DPC sensitization. The treatment was: therapeutic diphenylcyclopropenone sensitization with weekly scalp DPC. One entry per CDR3 protein results from TCRdb running MiXCR on the RACE reads. The data contain tens of thousands of distinct CDR3 sequences, about 10% of them seen just once; the ten biggest clones take up over 15%. The specimen was whole blood, collected in connection with sensitization to the hapten diphenylcyclopropenone (DPC). Receptors were obtained from a woman aged 40 to 50 with alopecia areata. Some clones in this sample may be carry-over from other donors' samples.

The CDR3 coding sequence is TGCGCCAGCAGCTTGCCGAAGGGACAGGGGCCAGATACGCAGTATTTT. This sequence encodes CASSLPKGQGPDTQYF. The chain employs TRBV5-1 and TRBJ2-3, with TRBD1 matching over 10 bases. CDR1 is SGHRS and CDR2 is YFSETQ in the germline V gene. Germline trimming cut 1 base from V and 4 bases from J; bases unmatched to any gene: 6. The CDR3 has 16 residues.

This clonotype is medium-sized. This rearrangement joins TRBV6-5 to TRBJ1-2, with D possibly TRBD1 on 5 matching bases. This CDR3 region has 13 residues. Per germline, CDR1 MNHEY and CDR2 SVGAGI. V dropped 8 bases and J dropped 3 bases, with 13 bases sitting between them. This chain's CDR3 is CASSKGQHYGYTF. The CDR3 DNA follows: TGTGCCAGCTCTAAGGGGCAACACTATGGCTACACCTTC.

The V gene is TRBV5-1, the J gene TRBJ2-5; possibly TRBD2 for D (6 bases). The CDR3 is 14 residues long. Germline loops: CDR1 SGHRS, CDR2 YFSETQ. The ends were cut back, 5 bases at V and 1 base at J, with 12 bases in the middle. As DNA, the CDR3 is TGCGCCAGCAGGAAAGGAGGGGTCCAAGAGACCCAGTACTTC. Translated: CASRKGGVQETQYF.

The V call is TRBV6-5, the J call TRBJ2-3, with D perhaps TRBD1 (6 bases). Germline V gene data show CDR1 as MNHEY and CDR2 as SVGAGI. V lost 6 bases and J 2 bases, leaving 15 bases between the germline ends. The length of the CDR3 is 15 residues. The CDR3, as DNA: TGTGCCAGCAGAGAAGGGGGTCTTTTCACAGATACGCAGTATTTT. This sequence encodes CASREGGLFTDTQYF.

This clonotype was detected ten times or more. This chain uses TRBV7-9 with TRBJ2-3, with 12 bases lining up with TRBD2. CDR3 length: 16 residues. Per the germline V gene, CDR1 is SEHNR and CDR2 is FQNEAQ (reference sequence). With 1 base clipped from V and 10 bases from J, the junction kept 9 bases outside the gene matches. CDR3 amino acids: CASSLDTSGGSPPQYF. CDR3 DNA sequence: TGTGCCAGCAGCTTAGATACTAGCGGGGGGTCGCCCCCGCAGTATTTT.

There are many counts of this clonotype. The chain employs TRBV18 and TRBJ1-1, with D hard to call. The CDR3 runs to 14 residues. CDR1 and CDR2 (germline): KGHSH, LQKENI. V lost 2 bases and J 1 base, leaving 8 bases between the germline ends. CDR3 DNA sequence: TGTGCCAGCTCACCATCTATGGGGAACACTGAAGCTTTCTTT. Its protein product is CASSPSMGNTEAFF.

This chain uses TRBV6-5 with TRBJ2-1, with TRBD2 identical over 7 bases. With 7 bases clipped from V and 7 bases from J, the junction kept 7 bases outside the gene matches. The CDR3 loop spans 13 amino acids. Germline V CDR1 and CDR2: MNHEY, SVGAGI. The CDR3 reads CASTRGVSNEQFF. CDR3 in DNA: TGTGCCAGCACTCGGGGGGTGAGTAATGAGCAGTTCTTC.

The chain combines TRBV7-6 with TRBJ2-3; D not certain. Trimming stripped 5 bases from V and 1 base from J, with 19 bases between. Germline V gene data show CDR1 as SGHVS and CDR2 as FNYEAQ. The CDR3 loop spans 17 amino acids. DNA of the CDR3: TGTGCCAGCAGCCACCCGGGTGACGCCTCTGGCACAGATACGCAGTATTTT. Residues: CASSHPGDASGTDTQYF.

The gene calls are TRBV4-2 and TRBJ2-3; D is ambiguous. The germline gives CDR1 LGHNA, CDR2 YNFKEQ. The V and J ends lost 4 bases and 7 bases respectively, with 12 bases between them. The length of the CDR3 is 13 residues. CDR3 loop: CASSPPAKYTQYF. The CDR3 region has the DNA TGTGCCAGCAGCCCTCCCGCGAAGTATACGCAGTATTTT.

This clonotype was seen at least ten times. The gene calls are TRBV7-9 and TRBJ2-7, with 9 bases identical to TRBD1. The CDR3 has 14 residues. J lost 2 bases, V lost 6 bases, and 5 bases had no gene match. Germline V lookup: CDR1 SEHNR, CDR2 FQNEAQ (reference sequence). The CDR3 sequence: CASRPGTGPYEQYF. The DNA for the CDR3 is TGTGCCAGCAGACCCGGGACAGGGCCCTACGAGCAGTACTTC. Full variable domain (missing parts from reference TRBV7-9 and TRBJ2-7): DTGVSQNPRHKITKRGQNVTFRCDPISEHNRLYWYRQTLGQGPEFLTYFQNEAQLEKSRLLSDRFSAERPKGSFSTLEIQRTEQGDSAMYLCASRPGTGPYEQYFGPGTRLTVT.

The J gene is TRBJ1-1, the V gene TRBV28; 8 nucleotides line up with TRBD1. With V trimmed by 11 bases and J by 5 bases, 7 bases remained unmatched. This CDR3 has 12 residues. The V gene's germline CDR1 is MDHEN and CDR2 SYDVKM. CDR3: CAGQGIGTEAFF. CDR3 in DNA: TGTGCCGGACAGGGTATAGGTACTGAAGCTTTCTTT.

This chain connects TRBV12-3 or TRBV12-4 to TRBJ1-5; TRBD1 agrees at 7 bases. The CDR3 is made up of 14 amino acids. With V trimmed by 6 bases and J by 3 bases, 5 bases remained unmatched. CDR3 DNA: TGTGCCAGCAGGCACAGGGGCAACAATCAGCCCCAGCATTTT. Amino acids: CASRHRGNNQPQHF.

This clonotype showed up just a few times. The rearrangement uses TRBV12-3 or TRBV12-4 and TRBJ2-1; the D gene is possibly TRBD2 (6 bases). This CDR3 spans 15 amino acids. V dropped 7 bases and J dropped 4 bases, with 17 bases sitting between them. In nucleotides, the CDR3 is TGTGCCAGCACCCCCGGGGGTATGCCGTACAATGAGCAGTTCTTC. Translated: CASTPGGMPYNEQFF.

Many counts were recorded for this clonotype. V is TRBV9 and J is TRBJ1-1; D is ambiguous. Germline CDR1 reads SGDLS; CDR2 reads YYNGEE. The CDR3 has 13 amino acids. Between the trimmed V and J ends, which lost 0 bases and 1 base, there was a span of 4 bases. The CDR3 reads CASSVGTNTEAFF. The CDR3 DNA sequence: TGTGCCAGCAGCGTAGGTACGAACACTGAAGCTTTCTTT. Complete variable domain (other parts from reference TRBV9 and TRBJ1-1): DSGVTQTPKHLITATGQRVTLRCSPRSGDLSVYWYQQSLDQGLQFLIQYYNGEERAKGNILERFSAQQFPDLHSELNLSSLELGDSALYFCASSVGTNTEAFFGQGTRLTVV.

A few counts support this clonotype. V and J are TRBV4-2 and TRBJ1-1, with D perhaps TRBD1 (5 bases). Deletions cut 3 bases from V and 4 bases from J, with 15 bases between. This CDR3 comprises 15 residues. In germline, CDR1 is LGHNA, CDR2 YNFKEQ. In DNA form, the CDR3 reads TGTGCCAGCAGCCACGTTGGCAGGGAAGGCACTGAAGCTTTCTTT. It is translated as CASSHVGREGTEAFF.

This clonotype was counted only a few times. The V call is TRBV7-2, the J call TRBJ2-4; either TRBD1 or TRBD2 may supply D (5 bases each). Germline values: CDR1 SGHTA, CDR2 FQGNSA. Trimming pared 4 bases from V and 15 bases from J, leaving 22 bases between. This CDR3 is 14 amino acids long. The CDR3 here is CASSSAGTPGARYF. The CDR3 DNA sequence: TGTGCCAGCAGCTCCGCGGGTACGCCCGGGGCTAGGTACTTC.